These 17 T cell receptor beta chains share one sample of origin, sequenced in a study of blood T cell repertoires in COVID-19. Measured with immunoSEQ multiplex PCR; TCRdb has only the in-frame clones, and not every one. Of some 100,000 clones listed, approximately 89% are singletons. What was sequenced was peripheral blood. The source of these receptors is a human donor in a cohort sampled during active COVID-19.

The J gene is TRBJ2-7, the V gene TRBV7-9; 7 positions agree with TRBD2. Germline V gene sequence: CDR1 SEHNR, CDR2 FQNEAQ (reference sequence). There are 15 residues in the CDR3. The ends lost 3 bases at V and 3 bases at J; junction bases unmatched: 8. CDR3 residues: CASSFETSADYEQYF. CDR3 bases: TGTGCCAGCAGCTTTGAAACTAGCGCTGACTACGAGCAGTACTTC.

A remark on this clone: One end of the junction fails to match germline, which may point to a read error. The gene calls are TRBV25-1 and TRBJ1-4; D not resolved. The CDR3 runs to 12 residues. CDR1 is MGHDK and CDR2 is SYGVNS in the germline V gene. The CDR3, as DNA: TGTGCCAGCAGTGAATACTTAGGGAGCCTCAATTTT. Protein product: CASSEYLGSLNF.

The CDR3 sequence: CASSLNRRGGPGDTQYF. CDR3 coding DNA: TGTGCCAGCAGCCTCAACCGACGCGGGGGGCCGGGAGATACGCAGTATTTT. The chain has TRBV5-8 and TRBJ2-3, with 8 positions matching TRBD2. CDR1 is SGHTS, CDR2 YDEGEE, per germline. V lost 4 bases and J lost 5; bases outside the gene matches: 15. CDR3 length: 17 amino acids.

This clone was detected once. The chain carries TRBV3-1 (or the pseudogene TRBV3-2) and TRBJ2-7, with D unresolved. Germline-derived CDR1 and CDR2 are LGHDT and YNNKEL (reference sequence). V lost 2 bases and J 6 bases, leaving 5 bases between the germline ends. The CDR3 length is 11 residues. This chain's CDR3 is CASSQYLEQYF. CDR3 nucleotide sequence: TGTGCCAGCAGCCAATATCTCGAGCAGTACTTC.

J is TRBJ2-3 and V is TRBV4-3, with D perhaps matching TRBD1 (5 bases). Trimming stripped 1 base from V and 3 bases from J, with 11 bases between. This CDR3 is 15 amino acids long. Germline V lookup: CDR1 LGHNA, CDR2 YSLEER. The CDR3 DNA reads TGCGCCAGCAGCCAAGGGGCCAGGGAAACAGATACGCAGTATTTT. This gives the protein CASSQGARETDTQYF.

This sequence joins TRBV10-3 and TRBJ1-1, with D maybe TRBD1 (5 bases). The V and J ends lost 6 bases and 10 bases respectively, with 21 bases between them. CDR1 is ENHRY, CDR2 SYGVKD, per germline. CDR3 length equals 14 residues. CDR3 sequence (DNA): TGTGCCATCAGAGATGACCTTCTGGGGCCAGGAGCTTTCTTT. Translated, it gives CAIRDDLLGPGAFF.

The table lists this clone with a count of one. The chain joins TRBV14 to TRBJ1-6, with 7 positions matching TRBD1. Germline values: CDR1 SGHDN, CDR2 FVKESK. CDR3 length equals 14 residues. J was trimmed by 6 bases and V by 4 bases; bases with no gene match: 3. This chain's CDR3 is CASSPTGSNSPLHF. The CDR3 nucleotides read TGTGCCAGCAGCCCGACAGGGAGTAATTCACCCCTCCACTTT.

The rearrangement uses TRBV7-9 and TRBJ2-1; TRBD2 matches 9 bases. The CDR3 contains 14 residues. CDR1 and CDR2 (germline): SEHNR, FQNEAQ (reference sequence). The V gene end was trimmed by 6 bases and the J gene end by 8 bases; junction bases not matched to a gene: 8. The CDR3 spells CASRGSGGVYEQFF. The CDR3 region has the DNA TGTGCCAGCAGGGGTAGCGGGGGAGTATATGAGCAGTTCTTC.

This clone came up a few times. The chain combines TRBV30 with TRBJ1-1, with TRBD1 as a possible D gene (5 bases). The CDR3 is 13 residues long. V shed 3 bases and J shed 0 bases, with 8 bases lying between them. Germline CDR1 is GTSNPN and CDR2 is SVGIG (reference sequence). Here the CDR3 reads CAWSEQVNTEAFF. The CDR3 DNA sequence: TGTGCCTGGAGCGAACAGGTGAACACTGAAGCTTTCTTT.

V usage is TRBV6-5 and J usage is TRBJ1-5, with 8 bases aligning to TRBD1. CDR3 length: 15 amino acids. V gave up 6 bases and J gave up 1 base; unmatched junction bases: 5. Germline V gene data show CDR1 as MNHEY and CDR2 as SVGAGI. The CDR3 sequence is CASSSTGASNQPQHF. CDR3 bases: TGTGCCAGCAGCTCGACAGGGGCGAGCAATCAGCCCCAGCATTTT.

This clone was seen a handful of times. V gene TRBV4-1 combines with J gene TRBJ2-7; tentatively, D is TRBD2 (6 bases). Germline lookup yields CDR1 MGHRA and CDR2 YSYEKL. The CDR3 runs to 16 residues. Trimming stripped 6 bases from V and 0 bases from J, with 18 bases between. In DNA form, the CDR3 reads TGCGCCAGCAGAGACTATCCGGGACTTACCTCCTACGAGCAGTACTTC. It yields the protein CASRDYPGLTSYEQYF.

This chain uses TRBV12-3 or TRBV12-4 with TRBJ2-1, with D hard to call. Trimming pared 8 bases from V and 3 bases from J, leaving 11 bases between. CDR3 length: 13 amino acids. The CDR3 protein is CASGRFIYNEQFF. As DNA, the CDR3 is TGTGCCAGCGGGCGATTCATCTACAATGAGCAGTTCTTC.

V is TRBV6-5 and J is TRBJ1-1, with a weak D call TRBD1 (6 bases). This CDR3 has 13 residues. Trimming took off 6 bases at V and 1 base at J, with 9 bases between the two ends. CDR1 is MNHEY and CDR2 is SVGAGI in the germline V gene. The CDR3 loop reads CASRDRGNTEAFF. The DNA for the CDR3 is TGTGCCAGCAGGGACAGAGGGAACACTGAAGCTTTCTTT.

The chain carries TRBV5-1 and TRBJ1-6; weak D call: TRBD1 (6 bases). From germline, CDR1 is SGHRS and CDR2 YFSETQ. This CDR3 region has 14 residues. V lost 0 bases and J 10 bases, leaving 11 bases between the germline ends. The CDR3 loop is CASSLGGRHSPLHF. Written as DNA, the CDR3 is TGCGCCAGCAGCTTGGGGGGGCGGCACTCACCCCTCCACTTT.

Only one count was recorded for this clone. The J gene is TRBJ1-1, the V gene TRBV28; D possibly corresponds to TRBD1 (6 bases). Trimming shortened V by 6 bases and J by 9 bases, and 17 bases separated the two germline ends. Per the germline V gene, CDR1 is MDHEN and CDR2 is SYDVKM. This CDR3 spans 13 amino acids. The DNA of the CDR3 is TGTGCCAGCAGCACACCGGGACAAGGCCAAGCTTTCTTT. Residues: CASSTPGQGQAFF.

This clone turned up a few times. The chain links TRBV27 to TRBJ1-5; TRBD1 might be the D (6 bases). Germline V gene sequence: CDR1 MNHEY, CDR2 SMNVEV (reference sequence). V was shortened by 2 bases and J by 6 bases, with 11 bases between the two germline ends. The CDR3 sequence is 14 residues long. The CDR3 DNA follows: TGTGCCAGCAGTTTAGGGACCAGGGGTCAGCCCCAGCATTTT. Amino acids: CASSLGTRGQPQHF.

J is TRBJ1-2 and V is TRBV3-1 (or the pseudogene TRBV3-2), with 10 bases matching TRBD1. In germline, CDR1 is LGHDT, CDR2 YNNKEL (reference sequence). The ends lost 2 bases at V and 4 bases at J; junction bases unmatched: 4. This CDR3 has 15 amino acids. CDR3 amino acids: CASSQLGQGIYGYTF. CDR3 nucleotides: TGTGCCAGCAGCCAACTGGGACAGGGGATCTATGGCTACACCTTC.